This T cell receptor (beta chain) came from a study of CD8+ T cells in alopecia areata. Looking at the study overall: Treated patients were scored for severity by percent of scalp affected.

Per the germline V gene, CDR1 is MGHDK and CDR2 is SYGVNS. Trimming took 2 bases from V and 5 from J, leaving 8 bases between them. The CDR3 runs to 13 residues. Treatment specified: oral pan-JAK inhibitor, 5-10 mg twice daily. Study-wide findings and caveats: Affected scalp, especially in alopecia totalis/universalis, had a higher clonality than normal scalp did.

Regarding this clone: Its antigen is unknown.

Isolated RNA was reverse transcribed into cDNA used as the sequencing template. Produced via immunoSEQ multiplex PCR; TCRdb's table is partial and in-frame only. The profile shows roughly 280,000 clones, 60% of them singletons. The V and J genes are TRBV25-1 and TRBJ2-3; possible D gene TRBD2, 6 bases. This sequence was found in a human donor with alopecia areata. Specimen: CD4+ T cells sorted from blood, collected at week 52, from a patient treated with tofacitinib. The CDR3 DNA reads TGTGCCAGCAGTGAAGTCGGGGGAGATACGCAGTATTTT. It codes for CASSEVGGDTQYF.